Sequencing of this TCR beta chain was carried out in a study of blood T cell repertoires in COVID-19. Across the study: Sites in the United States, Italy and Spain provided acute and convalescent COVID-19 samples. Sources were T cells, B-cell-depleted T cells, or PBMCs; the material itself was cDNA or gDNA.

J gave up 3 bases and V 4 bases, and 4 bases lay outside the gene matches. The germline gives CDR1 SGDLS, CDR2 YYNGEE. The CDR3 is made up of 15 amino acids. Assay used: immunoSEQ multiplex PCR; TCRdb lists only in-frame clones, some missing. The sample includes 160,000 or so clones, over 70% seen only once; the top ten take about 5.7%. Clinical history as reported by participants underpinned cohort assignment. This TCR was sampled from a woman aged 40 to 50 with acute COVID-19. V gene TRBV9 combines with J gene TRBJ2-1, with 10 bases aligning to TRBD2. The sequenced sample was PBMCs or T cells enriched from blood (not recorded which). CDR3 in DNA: TGTGCCAGCAGCTCAGCGGGAGGGATCTACAATGAGCAGTTCTTC. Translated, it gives CASSSAGGIYNEQFF.